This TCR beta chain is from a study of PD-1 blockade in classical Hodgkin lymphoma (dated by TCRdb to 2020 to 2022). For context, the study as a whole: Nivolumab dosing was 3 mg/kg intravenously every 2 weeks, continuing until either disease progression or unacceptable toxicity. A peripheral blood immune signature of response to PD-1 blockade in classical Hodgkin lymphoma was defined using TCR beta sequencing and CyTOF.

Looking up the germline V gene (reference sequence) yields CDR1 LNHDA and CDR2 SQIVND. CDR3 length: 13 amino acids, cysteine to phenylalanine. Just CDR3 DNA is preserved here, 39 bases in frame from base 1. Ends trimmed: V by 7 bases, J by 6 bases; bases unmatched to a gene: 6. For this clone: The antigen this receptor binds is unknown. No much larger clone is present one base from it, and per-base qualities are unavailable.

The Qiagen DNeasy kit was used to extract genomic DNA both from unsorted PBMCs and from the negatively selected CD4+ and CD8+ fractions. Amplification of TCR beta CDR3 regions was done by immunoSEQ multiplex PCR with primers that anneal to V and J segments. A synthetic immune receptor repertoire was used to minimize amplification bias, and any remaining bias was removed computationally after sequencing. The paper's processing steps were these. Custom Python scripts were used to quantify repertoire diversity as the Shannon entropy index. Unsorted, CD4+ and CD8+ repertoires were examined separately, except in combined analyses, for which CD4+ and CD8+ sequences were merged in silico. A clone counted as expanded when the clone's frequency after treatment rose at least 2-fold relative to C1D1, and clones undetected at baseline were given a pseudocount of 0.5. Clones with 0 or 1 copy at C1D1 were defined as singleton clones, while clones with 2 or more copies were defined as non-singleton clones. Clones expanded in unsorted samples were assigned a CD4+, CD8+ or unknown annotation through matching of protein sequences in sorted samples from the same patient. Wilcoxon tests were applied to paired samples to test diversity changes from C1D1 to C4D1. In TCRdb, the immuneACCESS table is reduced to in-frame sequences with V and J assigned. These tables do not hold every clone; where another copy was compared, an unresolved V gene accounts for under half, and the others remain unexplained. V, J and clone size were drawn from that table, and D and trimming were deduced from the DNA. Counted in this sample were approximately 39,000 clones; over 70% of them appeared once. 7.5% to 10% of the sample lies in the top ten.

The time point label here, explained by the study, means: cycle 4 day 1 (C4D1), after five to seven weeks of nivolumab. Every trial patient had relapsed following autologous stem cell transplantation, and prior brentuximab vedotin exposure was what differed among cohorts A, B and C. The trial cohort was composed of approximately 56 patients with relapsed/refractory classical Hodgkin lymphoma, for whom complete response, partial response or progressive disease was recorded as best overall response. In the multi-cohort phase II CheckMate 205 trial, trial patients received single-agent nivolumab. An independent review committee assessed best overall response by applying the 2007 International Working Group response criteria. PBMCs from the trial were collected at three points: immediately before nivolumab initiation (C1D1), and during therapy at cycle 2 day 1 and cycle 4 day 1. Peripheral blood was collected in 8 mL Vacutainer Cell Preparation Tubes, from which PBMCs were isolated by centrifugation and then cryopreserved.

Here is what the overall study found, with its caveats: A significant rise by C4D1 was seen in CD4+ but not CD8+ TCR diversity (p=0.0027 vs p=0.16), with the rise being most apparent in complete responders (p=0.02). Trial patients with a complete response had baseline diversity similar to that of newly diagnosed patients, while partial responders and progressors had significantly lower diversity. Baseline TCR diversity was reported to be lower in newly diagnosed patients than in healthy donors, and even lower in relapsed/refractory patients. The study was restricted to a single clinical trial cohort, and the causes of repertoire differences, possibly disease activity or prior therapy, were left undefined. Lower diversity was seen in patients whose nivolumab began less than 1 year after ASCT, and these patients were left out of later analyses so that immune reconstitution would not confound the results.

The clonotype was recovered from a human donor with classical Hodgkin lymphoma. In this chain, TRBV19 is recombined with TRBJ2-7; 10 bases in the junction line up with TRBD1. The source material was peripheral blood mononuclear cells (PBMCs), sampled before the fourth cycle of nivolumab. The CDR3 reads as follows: CASTFDRGLEQYF. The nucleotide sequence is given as TGTGCCAGTACCTTCGACAGGGGGCTCGAGCAGTACTTC.